The 23 T cell receptor beta chains given below trace back to one sample, sequenced in a study of OX40 agonist ivuxolimab in advanced cancers. Using immunoSEQ multiplex PCR, the repertoire was profiled, and TCRdb retains in-frame clones only, with some absent. The table includes 45,000 to 55,000 clones, approximately 84% detected once. Sequenced material: CD4+ or CD8+ T cells sorted from blood, taken in a trial of the OX40 agonist ivuxolimab. The receptors were gathered from an adult with an advanced solid tumor such as melanoma, head and neck, liver or kidney cancer.

The chain links TRBV10-1 to TRBJ2-3; D possibly corresponds to TRBD1 (7 bases). CDR1 is WNHNN and CDR2 is SYGVQD in the germline V gene (reference sequence). The ends were cut back, 0 bases at V and 3 bases at J, with 13 bases in the middle. CDR3 length: 16 residues. The CDR3 nucleotides are TGCGCCAGCAGTGAGTCGATGGCGGGACAGACAGATACGCAGTATTTT. Translating gives CASSESMAGQTDTQYF.

Relative to its sample, this clone is medium-sized (0.01 to 0.1%). The rearrangement uses TRBV28 and TRBJ1-1; D call uncertain. CDR1 and CDR2 from the germline V gene are MDHEN and SYDVKM. This CDR3 comprises 14 residues. Trimming pared 3 bases from V and 0 bases from J, leaving 8 bases between. The CDR3 DNA sequence: TGTGCCAGCAGTTTTCCAGTATTGAACACTGAAGCTTTCTTT. It specifies CASSFPVLNTEAFF.

This clone is a singleton in its sample. The chain joins TRBV6-1 to TRBJ1-3, with no clear D. This CDR3 has 14 amino acids. Germline V gene lookup returns CDR1 MNHNS and CDR2 SASEGT. The V end lost 5 bases, the J end lost 0 bases, and 8 bases lay between the germline ends. CDR3 coding DNA: TGTGCCAGCAGTCCAGGCCCCTCTGGAAACACCATATATTTT. It specifies CASSPGPSGNTIYF.

The chain couples TRBV6-1 to TRBJ2-7; D possibly corresponds to TRBD2 (6 bases). The CDR3 is made up of 14 amino acids. With 2 bases removed from V and 3 bases from J, the gap between germline ends came to 11 bases. Germline CDR1 is MNHNS and CDR2 is SASEGT. CDR3 in DNA: TGTGCCAGCAGTGAACAGGGAGGCCGCTACGAGCAGTACTTC. This codes for CASSEQGGRYEQYF.

This clone showed up just a few times. At the DNA level, this CDR3 is encoded by other sequences in the same sample as well. The V and J genes are TRBV28 and TRBJ2-7; D possibly matches TRBD1 or TRBD2 (5 bases each). The V gene lost 5 bases and the J gene lost 0 bases, with 14 bases spanning the gap. Looked up from germline, CDR1 is MDHEN and CDR2 is SYDVKM. CDR3 size: 15 residues. The CDR3 DNA reads TGTGCCAGCAGTCCCCGGGGCGGGTCCTCCTACGAGCAGTACTTC. This encodes CASSPRGGSSYEQYF. The full variable domain, completed using reference TRBV28 and TRBJ2-7, is DVKVTQSSRYLVKRTGEKVFLECVQDMDHENMFWYRQDPGLGLRLIYFSYDVKMKEKGDIPEGYSVSREKKERFSLILESASTNQTSMYLCASSPRGGSSYEQYFGPGTRLTVT.

This clone was counted a few times. V gene TRBV4-1 combines with J gene TRBJ2-1; D possibly corresponds to TRBD2 (5 bases). Trimming removed 3 bases from V and 8 bases from J, with 11 bases in between. CDR3 size: 13 residues. The germline V gene encodes CDR1 MGHRA and CDR2 YSYEKL. The CDR3 region has the DNA TGCGCCAGCAGCCAGAAACGGACTGATGAGCAGTTCTTC. Protein: CASSQKRTDEQFF.

Concerning this clone: This same CDR3 is encoded by further DNA sequences in the sample. This chain links TRBV9 with TRBJ2-7; D is tentatively TRBD1 or TRBD2 (5 bases each). V shed 0 bases and J shed 4 bases, with 8 bases lying between them. In germline, CDR1 is SGDLS, CDR2 YYNGEE. This CDR3 spans 13 amino acids. The CDR3 coding sequence is TGTGCCAGCAGCGTAGGAGGGGAATACGAGCAGTACTTC. Its protein product is CASSVGGEYEQYF.

The chain carries TRBV11-2 and TRBJ2-3, with 8 bases matching TRBD2. CDR1 is SGHAT, CDR2 FQNNGV, per germline. CDR3 size: 13 residues. The trim removed 6 bases at V and 4 bases at J, leaving 3 bases unmatched. CDR3 nucleotides: TGTGCCAGCAGGTTGACTAGCGCAGATACGCAGTATTTT. This gives the protein CASRLTSADTQYF.

On this clone: Other DNA sequences within the sample encode an identical CDR3. The chain employs TRBV5-5 and TRBJ2-7; D is unclear. V was shortened by 3 bases and J by 3 bases, with 4 bases between the two germline ends. The CDR3 covers 11 residues. The germline V gene encodes CDR1 SGHKS and CDR2 YYEKEE (reference sequence). The CDR3 loop reads CASSSYYEQYF. The CDR3 DNA is TGTGCCAGCAGCTCCTACTACGAGCAGTACTTC.

V and J are TRBV18 and TRBJ2-7; TRBD1 or TRBD2 may be the D gene (6 bases each). Germline CDR1 is KGHSH and CDR2 is LQKENI. Trimming took off 6 bases at V and 0 bases at J, with 12 bases between the two ends. This CDR3 comprises 14 residues. The CDR3 DNA sequence: TGTGCCAGCTCGCGGGACACCAGCTCCTACGAGCAGTACTTC. Translating it yields CASSRDTSSYEQYF.

The V gene is TRBV6-1, the J gene TRBJ1-2; D gene ambiguous. The CDR3 has 13 residues. V dropped 5 bases and J dropped 1 base, with 8 bases sitting between them. CDR1 and CDR2 from the germline V gene are MNHNS and SASEGT. CDR3 sequence reads: CASSLGVNYGYTF. CDR3 DNA sequence: TGTGCCAGCAGTTTGGGAGTTAACTATGGCTACACCTTC.

V is TRBV19 and J is TRBJ1-3; weak D call: TRBD1 (6 bases). The CDR3 has 17 amino acids. V was trimmed by 4 bases and J by 0 bases, leaving 16 bases between them. CDR1 is LNHDA, CDR2 SQIVND, per germline (reference sequence). This chain's CDR3 is CASSTYGTQVSGNTIYF. Written as DNA, the CDR3 is TGTGCCAGTAGTACCTACGGGACACAAGTCTCTGGAAACACCATATATTTT.

By sample fraction, this clone is medium-sized. This sample also contains other DNA sequences that code for the same CDR3. The V and J genes are TRBV2 and TRBJ1-1; TRBD1 might be the D (6 bases). Germline values: CDR1 SNHLY, CDR2 FYNNEI. The CDR3 totals 13 residues. The V gene lost 7 bases and the J gene lost 1 base, with 10 bases spanning the gap. The CDR3 bases are TGTGCCAGCACACAGGGAGAGAACACTGAAGCTTTCTTT. Its protein is CASTQGENTEAFF.

The chain uses TRBV12-5 and TRBJ2-1; D is unclear. This CDR3 is 12 amino acids long. Looked up from germline, CDR1 is LGHNT and CDR2 is FRNRAP. Trimming stripped 1 base from V and 10 bases from J, with 8 bases between. For the CDR3, the DNA is TGTGCTAGTGGTTTGGCAGCAGGAGAGCAGTTCTTC. Translated, it gives CASGLAAGEQFF.

The chain recombines TRBV19 with TRBJ2-1; D might be TRBD1 or TRBD2, each matching 6 bases. Trimming removed 7 bases from V and 1 base from J, with 11 bases in between. Per the germline V gene, CDR1 is LNHDA and CDR2 is SQIVND (reference sequence). The CDR3 is 14 amino acids. The CDR3: CASIGGLSYNEQFF. As DNA, the CDR3 is TGTGCCAGTATAGGGGGACTGTCCTACAATGAGCAGTTCTTC.

This clone was counted a single time. The chain is built from TRBV5-4 and TRBJ2-3, with D unclear. V lost 0 bases to trimming and J lost 1 base, with 6 bases between them. Germline V lookup: CDR1 SGHNT, CDR2 YYREEE (reference sequence). The CDR3 length is 14 residues. The CDR3 is CASSLGGRTDTQYF. CDR3 DNA sequence: TGTGCCAGCAGCTTGGGTGGACGCACAGATACGCAGTATTTT.

This chain links TRBV9 with TRBJ2-5; 8 bases are a match to TRBD2. The germline gives CDR1 SGDLS, CDR2 YYNGEE. CDR3 length: 15 amino acids. V dropped 4 bases and J dropped 4; count of bases not matched to a gene: 9. The CDR3 DNA reads as TGTGCCAGCAGCCCTGCGGGGGGAGAGGGAGAGACCCAGTACTTC. Amino acids: CASSPAGGEGETQYF.

The genes are TRBV9 and TRBJ2-1, with 13 bases identical to TRBD2. This CDR3 has 15 residues. Germline assignment: CDR1 SGDLS and CDR2 YYNGEE. The trim removed 3 bases at V and 6 bases at J, leaving 3 bases unmatched. The CDR3 sequence: CASSAGLAGVNEQFF. The CDR3 DNA is TGTGCCAGCAGCGCCGGACTAGCGGGAGTCAATGAGCAGTTCTTC.

The rearrangement links TRBV29-1 to TRBJ2-3; 8 positions match TRBD1. Trimming took 6 bases from V and 8 from J; bases not matched to a gene: 10. The germline V gene has CDR1 SQVTM and CDR2 ANQGSEA. The CDR3 runs 13 residues. The CDR3 loop reads CSVDRGMGGTQYF. CDR3 DNA sequence: TGCAGCGTCGACAGGGGTATGGGGGGTACGCAGTATTTT.

This clone was picked up one time. The chain combines TRBV9 with TRBJ2-2, with 8 nucleotides matching TRBD2. The CDR3 runs 15 residues. The V and J ends lost 0 bases and 6 bases, in that order; junction bases with no gene match: 4. In germline, CDR1 is SGDLS, CDR2 YYNGEE. DNA of the CDR3: TGTGCCAGCAGCGTAGGAGGACTAGCAGCCGGGGAGCTGTTTTTT. Translated, it gives CASSVGGLAAGELFF. Filled out from reference TRBV9 and TRBJ2-2, the complete variable domain reads DSGVTQTPKHLITATGQRVTLRCSPRSGDLSVYWYQQSLDQGLQFLIQYYNGEERAKGNILERFSAQQFPDLHSELNLSSLELGDSALYFCASSVGGLAAGELFFGEGSRLTVL.

The chain employs TRBV11-2 and TRBJ2-7; 8 bases are shared with TRBD2. The CDR3 is made up of 16 amino acids. The germline V gene has CDR1 SGHAT and CDR2 FQNNGV. V lost 2 bases, J lost 2 bases, and 8 bases stayed unmatched. CDR3 amino acids: CASSLIPSGSAYEQYF. The DNA of the CDR3 is TGTGCCAGCAGCTTAATCCCCAGCGGGAGTGCCTACGAGCAGTACTTC.

The V and J genes are TRBV9 and TRBJ2-7; 7 bases match TRBD1. The CDR3 consists of 14 residues. J gave up 3 bases and V 2 bases, and 5 bases lay outside the gene matches. CDR1 is SGDLS and CDR2 is YYNGEE in the germline V gene. CDR3 in DNA: TGTGCCAGCAGCGTTGGGGACAGCTTCTACGAGCAGTACTTC. Its protein is CASSVGDSFYEQYF.

This chain uses TRBV7-2 with TRBJ2-7, with D possibly TRBD1 on 6 matching bases. There are 16 residues in the CDR3. Looked up from germline, CDR1 is SGHTA and CDR2 is FQGNSA. The germline V and J ends were trimmed by 5 bases and 2 bases, with 19 bases remaining between them. DNA of the CDR3: TGTGCCAGCAGCCCTAGGAACAGGGCCCTTCCCTACGAGCAGTACTTC. It codes for CASSPRNRALPYEQYF.